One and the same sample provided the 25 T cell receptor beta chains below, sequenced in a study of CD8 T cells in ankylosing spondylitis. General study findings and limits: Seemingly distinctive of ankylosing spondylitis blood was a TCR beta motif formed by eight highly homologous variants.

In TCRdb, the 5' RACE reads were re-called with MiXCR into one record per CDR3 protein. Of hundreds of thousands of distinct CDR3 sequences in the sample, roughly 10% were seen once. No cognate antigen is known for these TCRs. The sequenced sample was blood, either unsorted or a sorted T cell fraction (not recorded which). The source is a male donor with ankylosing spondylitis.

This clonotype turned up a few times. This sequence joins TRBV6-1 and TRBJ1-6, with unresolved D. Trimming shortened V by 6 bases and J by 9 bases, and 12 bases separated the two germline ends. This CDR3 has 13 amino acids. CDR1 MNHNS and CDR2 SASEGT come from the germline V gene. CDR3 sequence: CASRQNPISPLHF. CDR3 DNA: TGTGCCAGCAGGCAAAATCCCATTTCACCCCTCCACTTT.

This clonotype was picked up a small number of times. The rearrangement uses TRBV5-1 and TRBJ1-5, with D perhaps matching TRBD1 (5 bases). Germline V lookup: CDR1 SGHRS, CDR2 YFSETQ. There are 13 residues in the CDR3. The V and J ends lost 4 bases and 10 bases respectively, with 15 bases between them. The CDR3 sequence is CASSESDSSPQHF. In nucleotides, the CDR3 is TGCGCCAGCAGCGAAAGCGACAGCTCCCCCCAGCATTTT.

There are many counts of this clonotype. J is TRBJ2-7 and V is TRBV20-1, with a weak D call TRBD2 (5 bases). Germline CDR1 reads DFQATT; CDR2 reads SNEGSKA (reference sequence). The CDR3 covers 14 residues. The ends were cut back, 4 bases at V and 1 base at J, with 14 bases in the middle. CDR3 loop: CSATDGRRSYEQYF. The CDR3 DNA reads TGCAGTGCTACCGACGGCCGGAGGTCCTACGAGCAGTACTTC.

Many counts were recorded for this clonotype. CDR3 loop: CASSFSGGRRMDTQYF. CDR3 nucleotides: TGCGCCAGCAGCTTTAGCGGGGGCCGAAGGATGGATACGCAGTATTTT. This sequence joins TRBV5-1 and TRBJ2-3; TRBD2 matches at 9 bases. Germline CDR1 is SGHRS and CDR2 is YFSETQ. This CDR3 has 16 residues. Trimming cost V 2 bases and J 6 bases; bases outside gene matches: 10.

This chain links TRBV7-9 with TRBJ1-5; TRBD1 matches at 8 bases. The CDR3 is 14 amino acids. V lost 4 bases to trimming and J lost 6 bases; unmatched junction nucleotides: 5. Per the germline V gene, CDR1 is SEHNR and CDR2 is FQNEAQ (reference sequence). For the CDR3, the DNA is TGTGCCAGCAGCTCGGACAGGGTGAGTCAGCCCCAGCATTTT. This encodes CASSSDRVSQPQHF. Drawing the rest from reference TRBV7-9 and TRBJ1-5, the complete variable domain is DTGVSQNPRHKITKRGQNVTFRCDPISEHNRLYWYRQTLGQGPEFLTYFQNEAQLEKSRLLSDRFSAERPKGSFSTLEIQRTEQGDSAMYLCASSSDRVSQPQHFGDGTRLSIL.

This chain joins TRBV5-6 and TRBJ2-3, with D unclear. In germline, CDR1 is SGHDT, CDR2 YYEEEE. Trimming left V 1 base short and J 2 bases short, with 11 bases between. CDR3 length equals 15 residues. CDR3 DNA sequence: TGTGCCAGCAGCTTGTTGCAGCGACCCACAGATACGCAGTATTTT. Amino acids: CASSLLQRPTDTQYF.

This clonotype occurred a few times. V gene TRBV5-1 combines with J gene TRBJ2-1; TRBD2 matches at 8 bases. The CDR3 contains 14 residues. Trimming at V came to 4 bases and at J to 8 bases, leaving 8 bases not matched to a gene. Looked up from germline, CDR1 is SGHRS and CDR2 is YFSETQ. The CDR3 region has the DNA TGCGCCAGCAGCAGTGTAGCGGGATTTGATGAGCAGTTCTTC. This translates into CASSSVAGFDEQFF. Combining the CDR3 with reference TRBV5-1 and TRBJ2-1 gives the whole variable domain KAGVTQTPRYLIKTRGQQVTLSCSPISGHRSVSWYQQTPGQGLQFLFEYFSETQRNKGNFPGRFSGRQFSNSRSEMNVSTLELGDSALYLCASSSVAGFDEQFFGPGTRLTVL.

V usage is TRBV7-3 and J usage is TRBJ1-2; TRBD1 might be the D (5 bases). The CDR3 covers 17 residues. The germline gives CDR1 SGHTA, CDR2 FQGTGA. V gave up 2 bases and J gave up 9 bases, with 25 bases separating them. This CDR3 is CASSLGGASREIGCYTF. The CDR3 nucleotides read TGTGCCAGCAGCTTAGGGGGTGCTTCCAGGGAGATCGGGTGCTACACCTTC. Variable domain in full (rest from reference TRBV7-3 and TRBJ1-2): GAGVSQTPSNKVTEKGKYVELRCDPISGHTALYWYRQSLGQGPEFLIYFQGTGAADDSGLPNDRFFAVRPEGSVSTLKIQRTERGDSAVYLCASSLGGASREIGCYTFGSGTRLTVV.

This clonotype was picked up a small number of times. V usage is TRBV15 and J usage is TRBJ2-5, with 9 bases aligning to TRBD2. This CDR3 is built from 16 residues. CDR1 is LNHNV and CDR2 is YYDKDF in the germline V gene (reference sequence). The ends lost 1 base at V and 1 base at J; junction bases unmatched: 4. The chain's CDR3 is CATSRGERGAQETQYF. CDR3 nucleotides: TGTGCCACCAGCAGAGGGGAGCGGGGGGCCCAAGAGACCCAGTACTTC.

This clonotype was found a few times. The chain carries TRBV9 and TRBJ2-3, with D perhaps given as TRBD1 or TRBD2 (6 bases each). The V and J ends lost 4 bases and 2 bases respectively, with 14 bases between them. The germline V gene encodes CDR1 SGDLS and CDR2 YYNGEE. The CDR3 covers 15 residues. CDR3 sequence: CASSPSGAPTDTQYF. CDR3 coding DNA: TGTGCCAGCAGCCCATCGGGGGCCCCCACAGATACGCAGTATTTT.

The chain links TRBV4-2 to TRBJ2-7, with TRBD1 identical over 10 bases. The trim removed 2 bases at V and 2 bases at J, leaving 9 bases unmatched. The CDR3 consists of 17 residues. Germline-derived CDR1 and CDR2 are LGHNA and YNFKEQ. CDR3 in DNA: TGTGCCAGCAGCCAACGATCGGGGGGACAGGGGCCCTACGAGCAGTACTTC. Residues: CASSQRSGGQGPYEQYF.

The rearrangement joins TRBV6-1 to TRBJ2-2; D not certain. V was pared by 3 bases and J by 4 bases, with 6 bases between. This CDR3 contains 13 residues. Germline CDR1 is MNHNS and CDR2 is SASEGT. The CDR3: CASSEYSTGELFF. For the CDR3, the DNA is TGTGCCAGCAGTGAGTACAGCACCGGGGAGCTGTTTTTT.

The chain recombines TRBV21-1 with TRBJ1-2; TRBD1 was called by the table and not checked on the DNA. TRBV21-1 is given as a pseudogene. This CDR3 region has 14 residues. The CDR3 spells CASSKGGIGYGYTF. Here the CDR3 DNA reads TGTGCCAGCAGCAAGGGGGGGATAGGGTATGGCTACACCTTC.

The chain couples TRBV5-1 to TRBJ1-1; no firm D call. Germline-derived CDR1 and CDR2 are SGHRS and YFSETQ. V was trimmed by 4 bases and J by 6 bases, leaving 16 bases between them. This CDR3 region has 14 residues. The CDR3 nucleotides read TGCGCCAGCAGCCTACACATCCCGCCCTCTGAAGCTTTCTTT. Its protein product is CASSLHIPPSEAFF.

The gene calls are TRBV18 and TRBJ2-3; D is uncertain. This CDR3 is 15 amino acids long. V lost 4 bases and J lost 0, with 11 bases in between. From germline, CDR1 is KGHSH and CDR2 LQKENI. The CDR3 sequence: CASSQLLASTDTQYF. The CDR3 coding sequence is TGTGCCAGCTCACAACTCCTCGCTAGCACAGATACGCAGTATTTT.

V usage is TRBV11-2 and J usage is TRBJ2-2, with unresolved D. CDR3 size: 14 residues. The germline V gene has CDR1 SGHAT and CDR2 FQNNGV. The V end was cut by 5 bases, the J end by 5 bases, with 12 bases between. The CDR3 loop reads CASSPLRRTGELFF. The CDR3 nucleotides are TGTGCCAGCAGCCCCTTGCGACGGACCGGGGAGCTGTTTTTT.

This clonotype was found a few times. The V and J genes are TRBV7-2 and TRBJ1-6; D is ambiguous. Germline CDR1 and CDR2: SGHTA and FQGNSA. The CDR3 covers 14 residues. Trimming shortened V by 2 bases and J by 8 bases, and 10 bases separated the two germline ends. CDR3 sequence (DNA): TGTGCCAGCAGCTTACTCGTGACGGATTCACCCCTCCACTTT. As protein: CASSLLVTDSPLHF.

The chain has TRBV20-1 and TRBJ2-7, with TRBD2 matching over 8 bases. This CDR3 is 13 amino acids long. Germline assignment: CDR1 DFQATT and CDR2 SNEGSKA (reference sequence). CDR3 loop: CRTPGGATYEQYF. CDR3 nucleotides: TGCAGAACTCCCGGGGGGGCTACCTACGAGCAGTACTTC.

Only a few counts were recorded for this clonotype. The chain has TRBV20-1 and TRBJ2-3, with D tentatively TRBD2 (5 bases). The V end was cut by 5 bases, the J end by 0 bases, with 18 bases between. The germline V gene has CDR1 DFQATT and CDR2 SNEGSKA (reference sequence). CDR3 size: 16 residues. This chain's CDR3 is CSAFQASGLSTDTQYF. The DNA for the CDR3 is TGCAGTGCTTTCCAGGCGAGCGGTCTCAGCACAGATACGCAGTATTTT.

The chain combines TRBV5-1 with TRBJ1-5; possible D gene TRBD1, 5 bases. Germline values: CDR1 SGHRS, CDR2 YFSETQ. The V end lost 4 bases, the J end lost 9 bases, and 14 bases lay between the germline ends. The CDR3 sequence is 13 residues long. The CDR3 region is CASSPTPGGPQHF. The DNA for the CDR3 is TGCGCCAGCAGCCCCACCCCCGGGGGGCCCCAGCATTTT.

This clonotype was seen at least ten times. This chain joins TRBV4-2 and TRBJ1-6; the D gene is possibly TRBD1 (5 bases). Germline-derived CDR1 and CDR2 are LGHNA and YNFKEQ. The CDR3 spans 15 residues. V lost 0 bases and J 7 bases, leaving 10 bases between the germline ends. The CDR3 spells CASSQEGTRNSPLHF. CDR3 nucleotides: TGTGCCAGCAGCCAAGAAGGGACCCGCAATTCACCCCTCCACTTT.

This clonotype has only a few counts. Here the CDR3 reads CATSDTRTGSEQYF. CDR3 DNA sequence: TGTGCCACCAGTGATACCCGGACAGGGAGCGAGCAGTACTTC. The chain employs TRBV24-1 and TRBJ2-7; 8 nucleotides agree with TRBD1. Per germline, CDR1 KGHDR and CDR2 SFDVKD. Losses at the gene ends were 3 bases for V and 6 bases for J; bases not matched to a gene: 6. CDR3 length equals 14 residues.

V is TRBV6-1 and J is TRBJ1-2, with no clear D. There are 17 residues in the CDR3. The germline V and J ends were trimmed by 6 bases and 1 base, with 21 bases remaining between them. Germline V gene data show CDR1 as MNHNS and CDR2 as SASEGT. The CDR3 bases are TGTGCCAGCAGGATACCTTATCGGGCAGACGATAACTATGGCTACACCTTC. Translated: CASRIPYRADDNYGYTF.

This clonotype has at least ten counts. CDR3 protein: CSTPQRNYGYTF. CDR3 coding DNA: TGCAGTACCCCCCAACGCAACTATGGCTACACCTTC. The rearrangement joins TRBV20-1 to TRBJ1-2; D unresolved. With 8 bases removed from V and 2 bases from J, the gap between germline ends came to 12 bases. The CDR3 is made up of 12 amino acids. CDR1 is DFQATT and CDR2 is SNEGSKA in the germline V gene (reference sequence).

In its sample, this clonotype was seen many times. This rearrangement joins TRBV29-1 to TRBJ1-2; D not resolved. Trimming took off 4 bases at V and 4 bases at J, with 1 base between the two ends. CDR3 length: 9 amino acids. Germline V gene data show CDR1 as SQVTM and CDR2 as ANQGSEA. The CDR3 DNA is TGCAGCGTTGGCTATGGCTACACCTTC. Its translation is CSVGYGYTF. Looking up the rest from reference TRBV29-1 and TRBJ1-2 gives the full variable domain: SAVISQKPSRDICQRGTSLTIQCQVDSQVTMMFWYRQQPGQSLTLIATANQGSEATYESGFVIDKFPISRPNLTFSTLTVSNMSPEDSSIYLCSVGYGYTFGSGTRLTVV.